The 30 T cell receptor beta chains in this list originate from one sample, sequenced in a study of cytomegalovirus exposure and HLA in healthy donors. The PCR ran on 60 Vbeta and 13 Jbeta primers. Using immunoSEQ multiplex PCR, the repertoire was profiled, and TCRdb retains in-frame clones only, with some absent. This table has about 89,000 clones, roughly 86% appearing once. The specimen sequenced was PBMCs. All receptors derive from a man in his thirties or forties in good health and CMV-seropositive.

CDR3 DNA: TGTGCCAGCAGCCAGGCCTCTCAAGGGGCGCCCTCGTCCTACGAGCAGTACTTC. Encoded protein: CASSQASQGAPSSYEQYF. This sequence joins TRBV28 and TRBJ2-7; perhaps TRBD1 as D (5 bases). Trimming cost V 6 bases and J 1 base, with 25 bases left between them. Germline V gives CDR1 MDHEN, CDR2 SYDVKM. The CDR3 loop spans 18 amino acids.

For this clone: The sample carries other DNA sequences with the same CDR3. V usage is TRBV5-1 and J usage is TRBJ1-4; TRBD1 aligns across 10 bases. The CDR3 covers 15 residues. Per the germline V gene, CDR1 is SGHRS and CDR2 is YFSETQ. The trim removed 0 bases at V and 8 bases at J, leaving 4 bases unmatched. This CDR3 is CASSLAGTGDEKLFF. DNA for the CDR3: TGCGCCAGCAGCTTGGCCGGGACAGGGGACGAAAAACTGTTTTTT.

The gene calls are TRBV10-3 and TRBJ1-2; D may be TRBD1 (5 bases). This CDR3 spans 15 amino acids. Germline CDR1 ENHRY, CDR2 SYGVKD. Trimming took 0 bases from V and 6 from J, leaving 14 bases between them. CDR3: CAISESVFRVHGYTF. In nucleotides, the CDR3 is TGTGCCATCAGTGAGTCGGTATTCAGGGTTCATGGCTACACCTTC.

V is TRBV19 and J is TRBJ2-7; TRBD2 might be the D (5 bases). From germline, CDR1 is LNHDA and CDR2 SQIVND (reference sequence). The CDR3 is 14 amino acids. Trimming removed 8 bases at V and 4 bases at J, with 18 bases between. For the CDR3, the DNA is TGTGCCAGTGGCCCTAGCTCTGGGGTATACGAGCAGTACTTC. Translation: CASGPSSGVYEQYF.

A few counts support this clone. The J gene is TRBJ2-1, the V gene TRBV7-6, with 11 bases lining up with TRBD2. The CDR3 is 18 residues long. Trimming took 1 base from V and 3 from J; bases not matched to a gene: 8. Germline V gene lookup returns CDR1 SGHVS and CDR2 FNYEAQ. CDR3: CASSLGTSGLRHYNEQFF. The DNA for the CDR3 is TGTGCCAGCAGCTTAGGGACTAGCGGGCTACGACACTACAATGAGCAGTTCTTC.

This clone was found once. This chain connects TRBV7-3 to TRBJ2-7; D uncertain. The CDR3 runs to 12 residues. Between the trimmed V and J ends, which lost 1 base and 7 bases, there was a span of 8 bases. Germline values: CDR1 SGHTA, CDR2 FQGTGA. CDR3 protein: CASSLRGGEQYF. Here the CDR3 DNA reads TGTGCCAGCAGCTTAAGAGGTGGAGAGCAGTACTTC.

The chain carries TRBV28 and TRBJ1-4, with TRBD1 matching 7 bases. J was trimmed by 4 bases and V by 5 bases; bases with no gene match: 7. Germline lookup yields CDR1 MDHEN and CDR2 SYDVKM. This CDR3 has 15 residues. CDR3 region: CASSILTGSNEKLFF. In DNA, the CDR3 is TGTGCCAGCAGTATACTGACAGGGAGTAATGAAAAACTGTTTTTT.

CDR3 DNA sequence: TGCGCCAGCAGCCAAGATGTGTCGGCAACTAATGAAAAACTGTTTTTT. This encodes CASSQDVSATNEKLFF. This chain links TRBV4-1 with TRBJ1-4, with unresolved D. V was clipped by 0 bases and J by 0 bases, with 8 bases between them. Per the germline V gene, CDR1 is MGHRA and CDR2 is YSYEKL. CDR3 length equals 16 residues.

The chain is built from TRBV27 and TRBJ2-1; 8 bases match TRBD1. The V gene's germline CDR1 is MNHEY and CDR2 SMNVEV (reference sequence). The CDR3 consists of 16 residues. V dropped 2 bases and J dropped 5; count of bases not matched to a gene: 8. CDR3 loop: CASSLVGQGLHNEQFF. CDR3 bases: TGTGCCAGCAGTTTAGTTGGACAGGGTCTTCACAATGAGCAGTTCTTC.

The chain combines TRBV9 with TRBJ2-5, with 8 bases identical to TRBD1. CDR3 size: 16 residues. Germline values: CDR1 SGDLS, CDR2 YYNGEE. The ends lost 1 base at V and 5 bases at J; junction bases unmatched: 10. This chain's CDR3 is CASSVTDRGEGETQYF. The CDR3 nucleotides are TGTGCCAGCAGCGTAACTGACAGGGGAGAAGGGGAGACCCAGTACTTC.

This sequence joins TRBV28 and TRBJ2-1; D might be TRBD1 (6 bases). Germline V gene lookup returns CDR1 MDHEN and CDR2 SYDVKM. The CDR3 has 13 residues. V was shortened by 5 bases and J by 4 bases, with 9 bases between the two germline ends. The CDR3 DNA sequence: TGTGCCAGCAGTCCCGGACAGTACAATGAGCAGTTCTTC. This encodes CASSPGQYNEQFF.

This clone was seen a handful of times. The chain couples TRBV6-5 to TRBJ1-6; 10 bases line up with TRBD1. V gave up 5 bases and J gave up 9 bases; unmatched junction bases: 4. CDR1 and CDR2 from the germline V gene are MNHEY and SVGAGI. The CDR3 runs to 14 residues. The DNA of the CDR3 is TGTGCCAGCAGTCTCCGGGACAGGGGTTCACCCCTCCACTTT. Protein: CASSLRDRGSPLHF.

The chain links TRBV6-5 to TRBJ2-7, with 9 bases identical to TRBD1. In germline, CDR1 is MNHEY, CDR2 SVGAGI. This CDR3 region has 15 residues. After removal of 5 bases from V and 2 bases from J, the junction contained 7 bases not matched to a gene. CDR3: CASSGPGQGAYEQYF. CDR3 nucleotide sequence: TGTGCCAGCAGTGGACCGGGACAGGGTGCCTACGAGCAGTACTTC.

V gene TRBV14 combines with J gene TRBJ2-2; 7 positions match TRBD1. V trimming: 1 base; J trimming: 0 bases; junction bases outside the gene matches: 2. Germline CDR1 and CDR2: SGHDN and FVKESK. The CDR3 contains 16 residues. This chain's CDR3 is CASSQAGTANTGELFF. CDR3 coding DNA: TGTGCCAGCAGCCAAGCCGGGACAGCGAACACCGGGGAGCTGTTTTTT.

The chain joins TRBV27 to TRBJ1-2; a possible D gene is TRBD1 (6 bases). This CDR3 comprises 13 residues. V dropped 4 bases and J dropped 6 bases, with 12 bases sitting between them. Germline lookup yields CDR1 MNHEY and CDR2 SMNVEV (reference sequence). CDR3 bases: TGTGCCAGCAGTTCCCGCAGGGGCGATGGCTACACCTTC. Amino acids: CASSSRRGDGYTF.

The genes are TRBV10-2 and TRBJ1-1, with TRBD1 as a possible D gene (5 bases). Germline V CDR1 and CDR2: WSHSY, SAAADI. CDR3 size: 13 residues. Trimming pared 3 bases from V and 1 base from J, leaving 6 bases between. CDR3 DNA: TGCGCCAGCAGTGAACAGGAGAACACTGAAGCTTTCTTT. Protein sequence: CASSEQENTEAFF.

J is TRBJ2-1 and V is TRBV5-4, with 7 bases fitting TRBD2. V was pared by 0 bases and J by 9 bases, with 9 bases of the junction left unmatched. Germline CDR1 is SGHNT and CDR2 is YYREEE (reference sequence). The CDR3 totals 15 residues. The CDR3 loop is CASSLGGSRFSEQFF. The CDR3 DNA is TGTGCCAGCAGCTTGGGCGGGAGCAGGTTCAGTGAGCAGTTCTTC.

This clone was observed once. The chain combines TRBV6-5 with TRBJ1-2, with D perhaps matching TRBD1 (6 bases). Germline V gene data show CDR1 as MNHEY and CDR2 as SVGAGI. Trimming stripped 3 bases from V and 3 bases from J, with 11 bases between. The CDR3 totals 14 residues. CDR3 nucleotide sequence: TGTGCCAGCAGTTATCAGGACAGTTACTATGGCTACACCTTC. Amino acid sequence: CASSYQDSYYGYTF.

This chain uses TRBV5-1 with TRBJ1-3; no clear D. The DNA end lines up better with TRBJ2-2; the J call may be wrong. The CDR3 length is 15 residues. Germline V lookup: CDR1 SGHRS, CDR2 YFSETQ. The CDR3 nucleotides are TGCGCCAGCAGCTTGAGGCCGGGTGGCACCGGGGAGCTGTTTTTT. Its protein is CASSLRPGGTGELFF.

The chain uses TRBV9 and TRBJ2-1, with D maybe TRBD2 (5 bases). The germline gives CDR1 SGDLS, CDR2 YYNGEE. The CDR3 runs 14 residues. V was shortened by 0 bases and J by 4 bases, with 8 bases between the two germline ends. The DNA of the CDR3 is TGTGCCAGCAGCGTAGCGAGCGGTTACAATGAGCAGTTCTTC. It encodes CASSVASGYNEQFF.

This clone was seen more than once but under ten times. The chain links TRBV6-1 to TRBJ2-1, with D unresolved. Trimming shortened V by 8 bases and J by 9 bases, and 20 bases separated the two germline ends. CDR1 is MNHNS, CDR2 SASEGT, per germline. This CDR3 is 14 amino acids long. As DNA, the CDR3 is TGTGCCAGCCGCCCGCGACCAACGACTTCTGAGCAGTTCTTC. As protein: CASRPRPTTSEQFF.

The chain has TRBV5-8 and TRBJ2-3; 11 bases line up with TRBD2. V was pared by 1 base and J by 2 bases, with 6 bases of the junction left unmatched. The CDR3 length is 17 residues. Per germline, CDR1 SGHTS and CDR2 YDEGEE. CDR3 residues: CASSLREGLADTDTQYF. DNA of the CDR3: TGTGCCAGCAGCTTGAGGGAGGGACTAGCGGACACAGATACGCAGTATTTT.

V gene TRBV4-2 combines with J gene TRBJ2-1; 8 positions match TRBD2. The germline CDR1 and CDR2 sequences are LGHNA and YNFKEQ. V was clipped by 0 bases and J by 3 bases; unmatched bases: 7. The length of the CDR3 is 17 residues. The CDR3 protein is CASSQDFSTSGYNEQFF. The DNA of the CDR3 is TGTGCCAGCAGCCAAGATTTTAGTACTAGCGGCTACAATGAGCAGTTCTTC.

The rearrangement joins TRBV5-4 to TRBJ2-5, with 8 nucleotides matching TRBD1. V was pared by 4 bases and J by 4 bases, with 9 bases of the junction left unmatched. The CDR3 totals 15 residues. Germline-derived CDR1 and CDR2 are SGHNT and YYREEE (reference sequence). The CDR3 DNA sequence: TGTGCCAGCAGCCCAGCAGGGGGCTATGGAGAGACCCAGTACTTC. Translated: CASSPAGGYGETQYF.

The table lists this clone with a few counts. The chain is built from TRBV28 and TRBJ2-5; 12 bases match TRBD2. The V segment lost 4 bases and the J segment 5 bases; nucleotides outside the gene matches: 5. Per germline, CDR1 MDHEN and CDR2 SYDVKM. The CDR3 loop spans 15 amino acids. CDR3 DNA: TGTGCCAGCAGTTCCGGACTAGCGGGGAGGGAGACCCAGTACTTC. This sequence encodes CASSSGLAGRETQYF.

V usage is TRBV28 and J usage is TRBJ2-7; 7 nucleotides align to TRBD1. V lost 9 bases to trimming and J lost 3 bases; unmatched junction nucleotides: 11. In germline, CDR1 is MDHEN, CDR2 SYDVKM. The CDR3 runs to 14 residues. The CDR3 region is CASRGQSESYEQYF. CDR3 DNA: TGTGCCAGTAGGGGACAGTCTGAAAGCTACGAGCAGTACTTC.

V usage is TRBV27 and J usage is TRBJ2-1, with D possibly matching TRBD2 (5 bases). CDR1 is MNHEY and CDR2 is SMNVEV in the germline V gene (reference sequence). This CDR3 has 17 residues. V was pared by 6 bases and J by 9 bases, with 27 bases between. This chain's CDR3 is CASSPDFWDGQRSEQFF. CDR3 DNA: TGTGCCAGCAGCCCGGACTTCTGGGATGGGCAGCGGAGTGAGCAGTTCTTC.

V gene TRBV30 combines with J gene TRBJ1-2; D not resolved. CDR3 length: 13 residues. Germline loops: CDR1 GTSNPN, CDR2 SVGIG (reference sequence). The V and J ends lost 1 base and 2 bases respectively, with 8 bases between them. This CDR3 is CAWSEFSNYGYTF. The CDR3 nucleotides are TGTGCCTGGAGTGAATTTAGCAACTATGGCTACACCTTC.

The rearrangement joins TRBV7-8 to TRBJ2-1, with 7 bases matching TRBD1. With V trimmed by 3 bases and J by 0 bases, 2 bases remained unmatched. Germline assignment: CDR1 SGHVS and CDR2 FQNEAQ. The length of the CDR3 is 15 residues. The CDR3 protein is CASSLGDSSYNEQFF. In DNA form, the CDR3 reads TGTGCCAGCAGCTTGGGGGACAGCTCCTACAATGAGCAGTTCTTC.

V is TRBV19 and J is TRBJ2-3; 7 bases are a match to TRBD2. Germline CDR1 reads LNHDA; CDR2 reads SQIVND (reference sequence). This CDR3 spans 16 amino acids. The V and J ends lost 1 base and 5 bases, in that order; junction bases with no gene match: 9. The CDR3 here is CASSIGLAAGVDTQYF. In DNA form, the CDR3 reads TGTGCCAGTAGTATAGGTTTGGCCGCGGGGGTAGATACGCAGTATTTT. Complete variable domain (other parts from reference TRBV19 and TRBJ2-3): DGGITQSPKYLFRKEGQNVTLSCEQNLNHDAMYWYRQDPGQGLRLIYYSQIVNDFQKGDIAEGYSVSREKKESFPLTVTSAQKNPTAFYLCASSIGLAAGVDTQYFGPGTRLTVL.